This TCR beta chain came from a study of blood T cells in healthy people across ages. Findings of the study overall: While age rose, TCR beta diversity per million T cells dropped in a roughly linear way. Greater diversity and more naive CD4+ cells were seen in long-lived donors than in aged donors.

Each sample gave at least 6 million isolated PBMCs. V was clipped by 1 base and J by 6 bases, with 15 bases between them. Germline V lookup: CDR1 SGHTA, CDR2 FQGTGA. The CDR3 totals 16 residues. Next came a second PCR, run for about 7 to 12 cycles, which used a sample-barcoded 5' primer along with a J-beta primer mix. One entry per CDR3 protein, called by TCRdb with MiXCR from the 5' RACE reads. This repertoire shows 600,000 to 850,000 distinct CDR3 sequences, roughly 45% found once; its top ten account for about 20%. In regard to this clonotype: The target antigen is unknown.

The clonotype was recovered from a woman aged 55-69 years in good health. The sequencing input was blood. The rearrangement links TRBV7-3 to TRBJ1-4; D uncertain. The chain's CDR3 is CASSLSPLQSHEKLFF. The CDR3 region has the DNA TGTGCCAGCAGCTTAAGCCCTCTCCAAAGCCATGAAAAACTGTTTTTT.